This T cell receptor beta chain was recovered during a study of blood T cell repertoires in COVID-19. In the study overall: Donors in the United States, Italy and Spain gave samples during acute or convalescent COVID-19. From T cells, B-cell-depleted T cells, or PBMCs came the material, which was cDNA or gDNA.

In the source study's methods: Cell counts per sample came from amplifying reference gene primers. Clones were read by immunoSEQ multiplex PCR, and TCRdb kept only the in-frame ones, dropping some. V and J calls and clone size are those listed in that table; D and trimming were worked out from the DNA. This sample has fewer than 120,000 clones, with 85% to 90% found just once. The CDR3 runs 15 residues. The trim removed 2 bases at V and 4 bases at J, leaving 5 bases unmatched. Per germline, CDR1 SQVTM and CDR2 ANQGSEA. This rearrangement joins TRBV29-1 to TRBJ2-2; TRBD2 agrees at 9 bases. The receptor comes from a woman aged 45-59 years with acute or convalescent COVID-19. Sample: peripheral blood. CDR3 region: CSVESATSGTGELFF. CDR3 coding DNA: TGCAGCGTTGAATCGGCGACTAGCGGCACCGGGGAGCTGTTTTTT.